This T cell receptor (beta chain) was retrieved from a study of blood T cell repertoires in COVID-19. About the study: Donors in the United States, Italy and Spain gave samples during acute or convalescent COVID-19. Sample material is recorded as cDNA or gDNA derived from T cells, B-cell-depleted T cells, or PBMCs.

Authors' analysis steps: For nucleated cells, counts were estimated from reference gene primer amplification. Sequencing was performed with immunoSEQ multiplex PCR; in TCRdb, only in-frame clones are kept and a portion is missing. The D gene and trimming were derived from the DNA, and the V and J assignments and clone size from that table. Counted here are about 60,000 clones, approximately 86% occurring once; the ten biggest clones make up 1.2%. In this sample, this clone turned up once. The CDR3 is 14 residues long. J gave up 13 bases and V 5 bases, and 13 bases lay outside the gene matches. CDR1 and CDR2 from the germline V gene are KGHDR and SFDVKD.

The chain employs TRBV24-1 and TRBJ1-2; 9 positions agree with TRBD1. Input material: peripheral blood. This TCR was sampled from a man in his forties with acute or convalescent COVID-19. The CDR3 nucleotides read TGTGCCACCAGTGCCCCGGGACAGGGTCTCCCTCTCACCTTC. Translated, it gives CATSAPGQGLPLTF.